This T cell receptor beta chain was sequenced for a study of blood T cell repertoires in COVID-19. The CDR3 is made up of 12 amino acids. Germline V gene data show CDR1 as MGHDK and CDR2 as SYGVNS. Trimming removed 7 bases from V and 2 bases from J, with 6 bases in between. Measured with immunoSEQ multiplex PCR; TCRdb has only the in-frame clones, and not every one. The sample has around 270,000 clones, around 89% seen once. Sample: peripheral blood. This sequence was found in a man aged 25 to 40 with acute or convalescent COVID-19. J is TRBJ1-3 and V is TRBV25-1; D is undetermined. Here the CDR3 reads CASTSAGNTIYF. In nucleotides, the CDR3 is TGTGCCAGCACTTCGGCTGGAAACACCATATATTTT. The full variable domain, rest sourced from reference TRBV25-1 and TRBJ1-3, is EADIYQTPRYLVIGTGKKITLECSQTMGHDKMYWYQQDPGMELHLIHYSYGVNSTEKGDLSSESTVSRIRTEHFPLTLESARPSHTSQYLCASTSAGNTIYFGEGSWLTVV.